This T cell receptor (beta chain) stems from a study of blood T cell repertoires in COVID-19. Across the whole study: T cells, B-cell-depleted T cells, or PBMCs provided the cDNA or gDNA that served as material.

Libraries were prepared by immunoSEQ multiplex PCR; TCRdb keeps only in-frame clonotypes and omits some of them. In the table there are about 380,000 clones, about 89% of which are singletons. In assigning cohorts, the study relied on participant-reported clinical history. This clone was counted once. The V gene lost 4 bases and the J gene lost 2 bases, with 20 bases spanning the gap. The germline V gene has CDR1 SGHDN and CDR2 FVKESK. CDR3 length: 17 amino acids. The chain links TRBV14 to TRBJ1-1; D is perhaps TRBD1 (6 bases). This clonotype originated in a man younger than 40 who had recovered from COVID-19. The specimen was PBMCs or T cells enriched from blood (not recorded which). CDR3 DNA sequence: TGTGCCAGCAGCCCGCGGGGGGGCAGAGGGACCAACACTGAAGCTTTCTTT. Translated: CASSPRGGRGTNTEAFF. The whole variable domain, remainder taken from reference TRBV14 and TRBJ1-1, is EAGVTQFPSHSVIEKGQTVTLRCDPISGHDNLYWYRRVMGKEIKFLLHFVKESKQDESGMPNNRFLAERTGGTYSTLKVQPAELEDSGVYFCASSPRGGRGTNTEAFFGQGTRLTVV.